Listed below are T cell receptor beta chains from one sample, sequenced in a study of cytomegalovirus exposure and HLA in healthy donors. Here immunoSEQ multiplex PCR was the method, and the copy in TCRdb shows in-frame clones only, minus some. The data hold about 130,000 clones, with less than 85% observed a single time. Sample: PBMCs. These TCRs come from a man aged 40-50 years in good health and CMV-seronegative. Each CDR3 is given with its conserved first and last residue. The order of the fields is J gene, clone size, D gene, V gene, CDR3 DNA, CDR3 protein. A D gene is named only where the DNA matches it firmly. For some rows the clone size is stated as once, few or many, or as a class when expanded; others skip it.

TRBJ1-2,.,TRBD1,TRBV18,TGTGCCAGCTCAGTTGGACAGGGGGAATCTGGCTACACCTTC,CASSVGQGESGYTF
TRBJ2-3,.,.,TRBV5-1,TGCGCCAGCAGCTTGGCCGCTGGTACTAGCACAGATACGCAGTATTTT,CASSLAAGTSTDTQYF
TRBJ1-1,.,TRBD1,TRBV10-3,TGTGCCATCAGCAGGACAGGGCAGAACACTGAAGCTTTCTTT,CAISRTGQNTEAFF
TRBJ1-1,.,.,TRBV5-4,TGTGCCAGCAAGGTACGAGGGGGGGCTGGGACTGAAGCTTTCTTT,CASKVRGGAGTEAFF
TRBJ2-7,.,TRBD1,TRBV28,TGTGCCAGCAACCTACCGTCGACAGGGACCGAGCAGTACTTC,CASNLPSTGTEQYF
TRBJ1-4,once,TRBD1,TRBV25-1,TGTGCCAGCAGTGACCCAGGGGGCAGCGCTGAAAAACTGTTTTTT,CASSDPGGSAEKLFF
TRBJ2-3,once,TRBD1,TRBV12-5,TGTGCTAGTGGTTTGGGCCTGACAGGGTCCACAGATACGCAGTATTTT,CASGLGLTGSTDTQYF
TRBJ2-3,.,.,TRBV5-1,TGCGCCAGCAGCTTGGCCTTGGATACGCAGTATTTT,CASSLALDTQYF
TRBJ2-2,.,TRBD1,TRBV5-6,TGTGCCAGCAGCGAACCGGGACAGGAGGCCACCGGGGAGCTGTTTTTT,CASSEPGQEATGELFF
TRBJ2-7,.,TRBD1,TRBV10-3,TGTGCCATCAGTGAGTCTGGGGGACAGGGGATTGAGGACGAGCAGTACTTC,CAISESGGQGIEDEQYF
TRBJ2-3,.,.,TRBV29-1,TGCAGCGTTGCCACGGGAGTGGCAGGGTGGGACACAGATACGCAGTATTTT,CSVATGVAGWDTDTQYF
TRBJ1-5,.,.,TRBV6-1,TGTGCCAGCAGTGAATTCTCAGGGGCCGGCCAGCCCCAGCATTTT,CASSEFSGAGQPQHF
TRBJ2-1,.,.,TRBV14,TGTGCCAGCAGCCAAGTCGTCTACAATGAGCAGTTCTTC,CASSQVVYNEQFF
TRBJ2-2,.,.,TRBV2,TGTGCCAGCAGTCACCTACCCACCGGGGAGCTGTTTTTT,CASSHLPTGELFF
TRBJ2-5,.,TRBD1,TRBV5-5,TGTGCCAGCAGCACGGGACAGGGTGGGGAGACCCAGTACTTC,CASSTGQGGETQYF
TRBJ2-3,once,TRBD1,TRBV7-9,TGTGCCAGCAGCTCCCCTAGGACAGGGGGCACAGATACGCAGTATTTT,CASSSPRTGGTDTQYF
TRBJ1-5,.,.,TRBV18,TGTGCCAGCTCACAGGGGTTAAGTCAGCCCCAGCATTTT,CASSQGLSQPQHF
TRBJ2-3,.,TRBD2,TRBV4-1,TGCGCCAGCAGCCAAGATGCACTAGCGATCACAGATACGCAGTATTTT,CASSQDALAITDTQYF
TRBJ1-1,.,.,TRBV19,TGTGCCAGTAGTCCTTCGGACTCTGAAGCTTTCTTT,CASSPSDSEAFF
TRBJ2-7,few,TRBD1,TRBV5-1,TGCGCCAGCAGAACAGGGGAAGGGGCCTACGAGCAGTACTTC,CASRTGEGAYEQYF
TRBJ2-3,.,.,TRBV29-1,TGCAGCGTTCTTACGGGGAGTGTAGATACGCAGTATTTT,CSVLTGSVDTQYF
TRBJ2-2,.,.,TRBV18,TGTGCCAGCTCACCCTCCGGGACAACGAACACCGGGGAGCTGTTTTTT,CASSPSGTTNTGELFF
TRBJ2-1,.,.,TRBV2,TGTGCCAGCAGTAGCGACTTGAGCTCCTACAATGAGCAGTTCTTC,CASSSDLSSYNEQFF
TRBJ2-3,.,TRBD2,TRBV11-3,TGTGCCAGCAGCTTAACTAGCGGGAGTTTGGCGTTAGATACGCAGTATTTT,CASSLTSGSLALDTQYF
TRBJ2-7,.,TRBD1,TRBV6-1,TGTGCCAGCCAAAGACAGGGAACCTACGAGCAGTACTTC,CASQRQGTYEQYF
TRBJ2-1,.,TRBD2,TRBV29-1,TGCAGCGTAGAAAGCGGGAATCCTAGCTCCTACAATGAGCAGTTCTTC,CSVESGNPSSYNEQFF
TRBJ2-1,.,.,TRBV10-1,TGCGCCAGCAGTGAGTCTAGCGGAACTAATGAGCAGTTCTTC,CASSESSGTNEQFF
TRBJ1-5,few,.,TRBV6-5,TGTGCCAGCAGAACCGGGACACTTAGCAATCAGCCCCAGCATTTT,CASRTGTLSNQPQHF
TRBJ1-2,few,TRBD1,TRBV28,TGTGCCAGCAGTCCGGATGACAGGGGATGGAACTATGGCTACACCTTC,CASSPDDRGWNYGYTF
TRBJ2-1,.,.,TRBV29-1,TGCAGCGGGTTAACAGGGACCAGGGTGCAGTTCTTC,CSGLTGTRVQFF
TRBJ2-5,.,.,TRBV4-1,TGCGCCAGCAGCCTAAGACAGGTCGGCCAAGAGACCCAGTACTTC,CASSLRQVGQETQYF
TRBJ1-4,.,.,TRBV2,TGTGCCAGTCACATTCAAGATAATGAAAAACTGTTTTTT,CASHIQDNEKLFF
TRBJ2-7,.,.,TRBV5-4,TGTGCCAGCAGCTTGGACCAGGGAAGCTCCTACGAGCAGTACTTC,CASSLDQGSSYEQYF
TRBJ2-7,.,TRBD1,TRBV20-1,TGCAGTGCCCCGACAGGGGTGGAGCAGTACTTC,CSAPTGVEQYF
TRBJ1-1,.,.,TRBV18,TGTGCCAGCTCACCAAGGACAGCCTTACAAAAGAACACTGAAGCTTTCTTT,CASSPRTALQKNTEAFF